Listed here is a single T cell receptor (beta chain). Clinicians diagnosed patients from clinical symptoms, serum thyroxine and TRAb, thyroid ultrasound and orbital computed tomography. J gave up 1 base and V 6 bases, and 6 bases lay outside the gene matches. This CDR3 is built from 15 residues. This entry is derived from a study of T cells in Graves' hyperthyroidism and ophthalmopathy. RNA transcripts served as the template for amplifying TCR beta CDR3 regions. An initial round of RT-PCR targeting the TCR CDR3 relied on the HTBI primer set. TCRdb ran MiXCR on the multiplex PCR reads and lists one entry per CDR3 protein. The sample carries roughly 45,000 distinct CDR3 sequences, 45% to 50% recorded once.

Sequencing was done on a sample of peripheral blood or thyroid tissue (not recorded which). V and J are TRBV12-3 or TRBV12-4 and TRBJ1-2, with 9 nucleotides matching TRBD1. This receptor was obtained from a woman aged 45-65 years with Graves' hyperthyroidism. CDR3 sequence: CASSPGTGHNYGYTF. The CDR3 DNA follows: TGTGCCAGCAGCCCAGGGACAGGGCATAACTATGGCTACACCTTC.